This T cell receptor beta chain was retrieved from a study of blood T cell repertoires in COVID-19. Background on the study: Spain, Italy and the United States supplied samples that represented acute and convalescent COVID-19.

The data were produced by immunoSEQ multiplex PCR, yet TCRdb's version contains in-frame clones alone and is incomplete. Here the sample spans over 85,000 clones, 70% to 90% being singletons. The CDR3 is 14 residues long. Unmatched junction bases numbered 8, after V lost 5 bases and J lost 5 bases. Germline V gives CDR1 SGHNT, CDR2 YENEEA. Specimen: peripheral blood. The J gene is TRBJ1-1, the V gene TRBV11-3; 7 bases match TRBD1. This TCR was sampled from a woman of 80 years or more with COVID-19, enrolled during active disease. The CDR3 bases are TGTGCCAGCAGCCCACAGGGGATCCTAACTGAAGCTTTCTTT. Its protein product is CASSPQGILTEAFF.